This TCR beta chain was sequenced in a study of cytomegalovirus exposure and HLA in healthy donors. The study, taken as a whole, reports: Within an earlier analysis, most TCR beta V segments proved productive either about 90% or about 30% of the time. Specificity of a few CMV-associated chains for CMV antigens was verified in vitro.

Comment on this clone: The antigen is undetermined.

Both 60 Vbeta primers and 13 Jbeta primers went into the PCR. The data were produced by immunoSEQ multiplex PCR, yet TCRdb's version contains in-frame clones alone and is incomplete. The table lists tens of thousands of clones, around 70% of them singletons, with 7.5% to 9.5% in the top ten. This sequence originates from a man aged 40-50 years in good health and CMV-seropositive. The sample taken for sequencing was PBMCs.

CDR3 in DNA: TGTGCCAGCAGCCCGGGGAGAAGGACAGATACGCAGTATTTT. It is translated as CASSPGRRTDTQYF. This rearrangement joins TRBV9 to TRBJ2-3, with D tentatively TRBD2 (5 bases). Germline lookup yields CDR1 SGDLS and CDR2 YYNGEE. V lost 4 bases, J lost 3 bases, and 12 bases lay in between. The CDR3 is made up of 14 amino acids.